This T cell receptor (beta chain) is drawn from a study of cytomegalovirus exposure and HLA in healthy donors (dated by TCRdb to the late 2010s). Background for the entire study: According to an earlier analysis of 587 of the donors, 200 million or so T cells yielded roughly 110 million unique TCR beta sequences and 276 Gb of sequence data. An earlier analysis of more than 450 of the donors used high-throughput TCR beta sequencing to judge whether each TCR beta V gene segment behaved as functional or pseudogenic. The aim of the study was to test whether cataloging public T cell receptors could identify signatures of past pathogen exposure. The study combined high-throughput TCR immunosequencing, statistical association of individual TCRs with disease status, and machine learning to predict cytomegalovirus infection status. In the later analysis, no new phenotypic data were used to find candidate immune exposures; instead, reliance was placed on TCR beta sequences and their occurrence across donors. Every repertoire in the discovery cohort had been generated on one and the same sequencing platform. Using immunosequencing, the study profiled T cell repertoires from some 670 subjects and related those repertoires to cytomegalovirus serostatus. Among almost 400 genotyped donors of the cohort, an average of around 240,000 unique TCR beta nucleotide sequences were sequenced per donor, around 20% of them non-productive. A separate validation cohort of roughly 110 different subjects was used in addition to the 666-subject first cohort. The number of donors typed differed by locus, with about 629-630 for A, B, C, DRB1 and DQB1, approximately 500 for DQA1, 600 to 610 for DPA1, and some 470 for DPB1. Alongside the repertoire data, information on donor age, sex, ethnicity and CMV serostatus was compiled. HLA typing included class I and class II loci at four-digit resolution. A later analysis re-analyzed previously published TCR beta repertoires from 666 donors and added high-resolution HLA genotyping to study TCR occurrence patterns. A later genetic analysis used genome-wide SNP genotypes for about three fifths of the roughly 700 donors, treating that subset as a discovery cohort. Because of strong linkage in the cohort, five DR-DQ haplotypes were treated as single units for association and clustering. About 300 gigabases of sequencing data and 70 million to 100 million unique TCR sequences were included in an early release covering roughly 600 HLA-typed donors. The genetic ancestry cluster associated with self-reported Caucasian donors included about four fifths of the roughly 400 genotyped donors. Study-wide conclusions, independent of this receptor: In vitro tests confirmed that a few of the cytomegalovirus-associated TCR beta chains recognize cytomegalovirus antigens. Correlated functional status among segregating V segments might be attributable to linkage disequilibrium, but an unknown experimental factor could not be ruled out. Roughly uniform sequencing depth across donors was assumed in presence/absence analyses, although this assumption may not hold. Because counts were too low, roughly 17 rarely observed V segments, including chromosome 9 orphons, were left out of the earlier analysis of over 550 of the donors. According to the authors, the approach could potentially be generalized to other disease states and immunological phenotypes. A total of 164 TCR beta chains were listed by the study as associated with cytomegalovirus. A group of highly shared sequence variants was considered likely to be a technical artifact of the sequencing pipeline. According to a later analysis, parvovirus B19, influenza, CMV and Epstein-Barr virus appeared linked to several top co-occurrence clusters. Because HLA typing was missing for some donors at each locus, association tests included only the typed subset. Some IMGT-functional V segments, including TRBV6-2 and TRBV6-3, could not be distinguished by the 87-base-pair reads and were therefore excluded. Only TCR beta chains were sequenced in this cohort, and the absence of alpha or paired-chain data limited detectable features. In a later analysis, most CMV-associated TCR beta chains were found to appear HLA-restricted, with HLA associations seemingly driven largely by CMV exposure. In a later analysis, TCR association rates were found to vary across HLA loci, with the most associated TCRs seen for DRB1 alleles and the fewest for HLA-C alleles. According to a later genetic analysis, donors in an Asian-associated ancestry cluster had fewer N-insertions in productive TCRs than the approximately 650-donor mean. The classifier was reported to diagnose cytomegalovirus status with high specificity and sensitivity in both the original and validation cohorts. Assigning TCR associations to individual alleles was difficult when HLA alleles, especially DR and DQ, strongly co-occurred. In a later analysis, HLA-associated TCR beta chains were found to be more clonally expanded and to have lower generation probabilities than equally common non-associated chains. An earlier analysis of 587 of the donors showed that most TCR beta V segments appeared in productive rearrangements either about 90% or about 30% of the time, which broadly matched IMGT annotations. At a false discovery rate of 0.05, a later analysis linked under 20,000 TCR beta sequences to specific HLA alleles. In a later genetic analysis, a missense DCLRE1C variant was associated with V-gene and J-gene trimming of TCR beta chains, and the association was replicated in an independent cohort. Most TCR sequences were seen in very few donors, while some public TCRs were found in many individuals. For the cohort, immune exposure information was limited to CMV serostatus. A further reported finding was that TCR beta sequences accurately predicted the HLA-A and HLA-B alleles for most subjects in the first cohort.

The cohort consisted of hundreds of healthy bone marrow donors. Cohort members were all nominally healthy when sampled, although unrecorded immune exposures were likely present. The donor was CMV seronegative and was included in the group of 352 seronegative cohort members. Every donor gave a peripheral blood sample, and the peripheral blood mononuclear cells from that sample were used for TCR beta sequencing. Genomic DNA was extracted from the blood cell samples with the Qiagen DNeasy Blood Extraction Kit. A remark on this clone: Its antigen has not been determined. Base-call qualities are not available, and no considerably larger clone is one nucleotide away.

The CDR3 has 16 amino acids, counting the end cysteine and phenylalanine. The retained sequence is limited to the CDR3, 48 bases, with the frame set at the first base. The germline V end is reduced by 5 bases and the J end by 4 bases; junction bases left unmatched: 8. Reading the germline V gene gives CDR1 SGHTA and CDR2 FQGNSA. Library creation used the immunoSEQ multiplex PCR assay. For the multiplex PCR, a mixture combining 60 forward primers for TCR Vbeta segments and 13 reverse primers for TCR Jbeta segments was used. The CDR3 region of rearranged TCR beta genes was amplified from genomic DNA with a multiplex PCR assay. On the Illumina HiSeq System, the amplified TCR beta libraries were sequenced as 87-base-pair reads. Regarding the original processing steps: A later analysis tallied approximately 87 million unique TCR beta chains across the 666 repertoires, and around 10 million of those chains were shared by two or more donors. A nearest-neighbor algorithm error-corrected the raw reads and collapsed the reads into unique sequences, merging closely related sequences to remove PCR and sequencing errors. Alignment of CDR3 sequences to IMGT reference sequences was used to assign V, D and J gene segments. For a sequence to be retained, a match of at least six nucleotides to both a V gene segment and a J gene segment was required. A rearrangement counted as productive if the CDR3 had no stop codons and remained in frame with V and J, and every other rearrangement counted as non-productive. CDR3 was defined by IMGT convention, running from the second conserved V-encoded cysteine to the conserved J-encoded phenylalanine. The earlier analysis of fewer than 750 of the donors excluded sequences that lacked an unambiguous match to a single V gene segment. In an earlier analysis of some 590 of the donors, a V segment was called functional when productive rearrangements were above 56.7%, and segregating when the standard deviation between donors exceeded 5%. A statistical classification framework was developed to diagnose cytomegalovirus status using the catalog of TCR beta chain sequences. In a later analysis, V and J genes were assigned by comparing TCR nucleotide sequences against IMGT/GENE-DB human TR gene sequences. Using the TCRdist pipeline, a later analysis assigned CDR3 sequences along with most-parsimonious VDJ recombination scenarios. In a later analysis, each TCR beta chain was defined by its CDR3 amino acid sequence together with its V-gene family, and reads lacking a unique V-gene family were excluded. As a way to deal with suspected cross-contamination and a sequencing artifact, a later analysis dropped 640 or so nucleotide sequences that were highly shared and had low generation probability. For each public chain, a later analysis derived a clonal expansion index from normalized ranks of inferred template counts within each repertoire. A later analysis computed generation probabilities with a VDJ recombination model fitted to out-of-frame rearrangements, and checked the results against IGoR. Hypergeometric tests were used in a later analysis to score TCR-TCR, TCR-HLA and TCR-CMV co-occurrence, with a repertoire-size bias correction applied to the TCR pairs. A later analysis estimated false discovery rates by permuting HLA or CMV assignments 20 times. A later analysis grouped co-occurring TCRs with DBSCAN, adding TCRdist sequence similarity when clustering within HLA-allele-positive subsets. Repertoires with fewer than 30,000 or more than 120,000 public chains, plus five repertoires with anomalous nucleotide sharing, were excluded from co-occurrence clustering. The immuneACCESS repertoire file appears here via TCRdb, limited to in-frame rearrangements. These files lack a portion of the clones; in checked studies, under half of the deficit traces to unresolved V genes, and the cause of the others is not known. Clone size and V and J calls were adopted from that table, with D and trimming inferred from the DNA. The sample table records hundreds of thousands of clones; less than 85% of these occur just once. The top ten hold approximately 0.63% of the sample.

The sample consisted of PBMCs. This receptor chain uses TRBV7-2 and TRBJ1-6; 7 nucleotides in the junction match TRBD1. This TCR came from a man aged 18 to 30 in good health and CMV-seronegative. The sequenced DNA is TGTGCCAGCAGCCGAGACCGGGACAGATATAATTCACCCCTCCACTTT. Translated, this is CASSRDRDRYNSPLHF.